This T cell receptor (beta chain) was sequenced during a study of cytomegalovirus exposure and HLA in healthy donors (TCRdb year 2017). At the level of the whole study: According to a later analysis, the approximately 130 validation repertoires were produced on the same platform as the approximately 620 repertoires of the first cohort. The study was designed to test whether signatures of past pathogen exposure could be identified by cataloging public T cell receptors. In addition to the first cohort of hundreds of subjects, a separate validation cohort of approximately 130 different subjects was used. The study combined high-throughput TCR immunosequencing, statistical association of individual TCRs with disease status, and machine learning to predict cytomegalovirus infection status.

V drops 6 bases and J drops 1 base, leaving 19 bases in between. The germline V gene encodes CDR1 MDHEN and CDR2 SYDVKM. The CDR3 sequence holds 16 residues, the cysteine and phenylalanine included. Only CDR3 DNA remains: 48 bases, in frame from the first base. The donors belonged to the validation cohort of roughly 120 subjects, which was separate from the approximately 700-subject first cohort. The full study reports these points: A few of the identified cytomegalovirus-associated TCR beta chains were confirmed in vitro to be specific for cytomegalovirus antigens. The authors suggested that the approach could potentially be generalized to other disease states and immunological phenotypes. Cytomegalovirus status was reported to be diagnosed by the classifier with high specificity and sensitivity in both the original and validation cohorts. A later analysis found that TCRs clustered in the first cohort also tended to co-occur in the approximately 120 validation repertoires, with 94% of cluster scores above 0. The validation cohort had no HLA typing available for a later analysis, so co-occurrence within that cohort was assessed over all 110 or so repertoires. Most TCR sequences were seen in very few donors, while some public TCRs were found in many individuals. In the study, approximately 160 TCR beta chains were listed as associated with cytomegalovirus.

Concerning this clone: Its antigen specificity is not known. No base-level quality is on record; no much larger clone is a single base apart.

The library was prepared using the immunoSEQ multiplex PCR assay. In the source study's methods: To diagnose cytomegalovirus status from the catalog of TCR beta chain sequences, a statistical classification framework was built. TCRdb holds this immuneACCESS table with in-frame rearrangements only. Some clones are missing; in checked studies, unresolved V genes explain under half, and the rest has no known cause. That table supplies the V and J calls and clone size; D and trimming were determined from the DNA. The sample records hundreds of thousands of clones, around 90% of which are singletons. Around 3.1% of the sample is held by the ten biggest clonotypes.

The receptor was isolated from a woman aged 25 to 39 in good health and CMV-seronegative. The chain links TRBV28 with TRBJ2-7, and TRBD1 may be the D gene, going by 5 matching bases. Sequencing was carried out using PBMCs. The nucleotides read TGTGCCAGCAGACGGCGCCCCAGGGTGGCATCCTACGAGCAGTACTTC. Translated, this is CASRRRPRVASYEQYF. The full variable domain, with segments outside the CDR3 supplied by the reference TRBV28 and TRBJ2-7 proteins, appears as DVKVTQSSRYLVKRTGEKVFLECVQDMDHENMFWYRQDPGLGLRLIYFSYDVKMKEKGDIPEGYSVSREKKERFSLILESASTNQTSMYLCASRRRPRVASYEQYFGPGTRLTVT.